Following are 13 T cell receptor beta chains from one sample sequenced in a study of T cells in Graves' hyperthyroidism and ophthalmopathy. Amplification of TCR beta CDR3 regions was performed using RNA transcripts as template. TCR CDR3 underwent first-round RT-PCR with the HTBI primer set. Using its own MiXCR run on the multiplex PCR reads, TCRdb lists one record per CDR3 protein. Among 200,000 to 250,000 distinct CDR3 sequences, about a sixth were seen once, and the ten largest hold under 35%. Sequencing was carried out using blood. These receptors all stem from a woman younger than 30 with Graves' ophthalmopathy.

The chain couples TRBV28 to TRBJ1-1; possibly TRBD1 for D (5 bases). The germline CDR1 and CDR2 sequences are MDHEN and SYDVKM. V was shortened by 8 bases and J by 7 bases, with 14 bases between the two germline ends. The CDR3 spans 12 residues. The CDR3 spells CASRFPRGEAFF. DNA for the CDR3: TGTGCCAGCCGCTTCCCGAGGGGTGAAGCTTTCTTT.

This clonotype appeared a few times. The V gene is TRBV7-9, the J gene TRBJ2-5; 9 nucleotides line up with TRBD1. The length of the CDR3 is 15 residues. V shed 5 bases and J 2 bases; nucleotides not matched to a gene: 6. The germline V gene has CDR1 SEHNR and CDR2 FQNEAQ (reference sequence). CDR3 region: CASSRQGGLQETQYF. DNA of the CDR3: TGTGCCAGCAGCCGACAGGGGGGCCTACAAGAGACCCAGTACTTC.

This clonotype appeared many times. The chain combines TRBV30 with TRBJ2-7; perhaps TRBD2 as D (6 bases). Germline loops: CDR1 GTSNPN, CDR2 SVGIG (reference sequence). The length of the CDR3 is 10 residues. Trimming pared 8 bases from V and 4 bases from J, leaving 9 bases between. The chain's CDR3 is CAMEGYEQYF. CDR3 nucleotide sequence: TGTGCCATGGAGGGTTACGAGCAGTACTTC.

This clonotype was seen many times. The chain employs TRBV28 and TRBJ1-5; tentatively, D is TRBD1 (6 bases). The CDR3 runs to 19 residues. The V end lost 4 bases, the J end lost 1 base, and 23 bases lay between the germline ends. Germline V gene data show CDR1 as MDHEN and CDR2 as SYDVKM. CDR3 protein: CASSSLRRGGGRSNQPQHF. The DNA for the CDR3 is TGTGCCAGCAGTTCGCTCCGAAGGGGGGGCGGCCGGAGCAATCAGCCCCAGCATTTT.

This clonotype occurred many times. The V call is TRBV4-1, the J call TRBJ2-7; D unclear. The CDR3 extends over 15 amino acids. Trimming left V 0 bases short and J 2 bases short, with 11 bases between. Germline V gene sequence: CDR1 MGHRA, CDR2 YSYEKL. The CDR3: CASSQEHRPTYEQYF. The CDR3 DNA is TGCGCCAGCAGCCAAGAGCACAGACCCACCTACGAGCAGTACTTC.

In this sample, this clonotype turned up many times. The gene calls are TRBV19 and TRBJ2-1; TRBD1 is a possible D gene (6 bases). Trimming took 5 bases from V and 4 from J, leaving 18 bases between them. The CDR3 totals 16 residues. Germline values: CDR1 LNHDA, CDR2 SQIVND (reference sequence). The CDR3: CASSSPGTPGYNEQFF. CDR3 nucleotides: TGTGCCAGTAGTTCACCGGGGACACCGGGATACAATGAGCAGTTCTTC. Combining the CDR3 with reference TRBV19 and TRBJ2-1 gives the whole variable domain DGGITQSPKYLFRKEGQNVTLSCEQNLNHDAMYWYRQDPGQGLRLIYYSQIVNDFQKGDIAEGYSVSREKKESFPLTVTSAQKNPTAFYLCASSSPGTPGYNEQFFGPGTRLTVL.

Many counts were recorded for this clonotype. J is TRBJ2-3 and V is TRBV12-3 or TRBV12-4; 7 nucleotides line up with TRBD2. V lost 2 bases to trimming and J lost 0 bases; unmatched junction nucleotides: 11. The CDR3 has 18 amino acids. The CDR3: CASSLSWGGITSTDTQYF. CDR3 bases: TGTGCCAGCAGTTTATCTTGGGGGGGGATTACTAGCACAGATACGCAGTATTTT.

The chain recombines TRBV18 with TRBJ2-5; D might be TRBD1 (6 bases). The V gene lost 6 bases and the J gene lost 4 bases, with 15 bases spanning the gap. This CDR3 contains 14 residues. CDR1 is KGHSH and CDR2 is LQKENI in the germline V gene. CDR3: CASSRPQGAETQYF. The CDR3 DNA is TGTGCCAGCTCCCGACCACAGGGTGCAGAGACCCAGTACTTC. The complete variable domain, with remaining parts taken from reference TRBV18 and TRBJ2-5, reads NAGVMQNPRHLVRRRGQEARLRCSPMKGHSHVYWYRQLPEEGLKFMVYLQKENIIDESGMPKERFSAEFPKEGPSILRIQQVVRGDSAAYFCASSRPQGAETQYFGPGTRLLVL.

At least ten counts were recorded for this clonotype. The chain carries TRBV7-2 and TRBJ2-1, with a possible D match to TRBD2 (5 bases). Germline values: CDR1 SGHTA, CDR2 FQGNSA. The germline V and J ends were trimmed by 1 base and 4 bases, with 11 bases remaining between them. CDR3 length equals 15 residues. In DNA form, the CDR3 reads TGTGCCAGCAGCTTAGGGCGGGCCATATACAATGAGCAGTTCTTC. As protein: CASSLGRAIYNEQFF.

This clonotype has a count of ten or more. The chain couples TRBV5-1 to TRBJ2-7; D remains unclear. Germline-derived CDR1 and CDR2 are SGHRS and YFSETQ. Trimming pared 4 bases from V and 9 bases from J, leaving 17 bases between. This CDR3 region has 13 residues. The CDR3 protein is CASSTQDAAAQYF. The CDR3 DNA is TGCGCCAGCAGCACGCAGGACGCCGCGGCGCAGTACTTC. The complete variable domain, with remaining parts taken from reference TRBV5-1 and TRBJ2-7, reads KAGVTQTPRYLIKTRGQQVTLSCSPISGHRSVSWYQQTPGQGLQFLFEYFSETQRNKGNFPGRFSGRQFSNSRSEMNVSTLELGDSALYLCASSTQDAAAQYFGPGTRLTVT.

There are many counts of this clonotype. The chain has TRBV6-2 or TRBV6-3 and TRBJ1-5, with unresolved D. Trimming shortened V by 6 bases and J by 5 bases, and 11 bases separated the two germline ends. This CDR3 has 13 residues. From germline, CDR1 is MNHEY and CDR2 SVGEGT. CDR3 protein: CASSRNSYQPQHF. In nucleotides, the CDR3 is TGTGCCAGCAGCCGTAACAGTTATCAGCCCCAGCATTTT.

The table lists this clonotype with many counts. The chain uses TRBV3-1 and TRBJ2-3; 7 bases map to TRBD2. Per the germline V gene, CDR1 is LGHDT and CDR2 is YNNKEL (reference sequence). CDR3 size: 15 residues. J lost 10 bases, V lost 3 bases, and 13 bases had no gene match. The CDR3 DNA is TGTGCCAGCAGCCAGGGTGCCCCGTGGAGCGGGGCGCAGTATTTT. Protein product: CASSQGAPWSGAQYF.

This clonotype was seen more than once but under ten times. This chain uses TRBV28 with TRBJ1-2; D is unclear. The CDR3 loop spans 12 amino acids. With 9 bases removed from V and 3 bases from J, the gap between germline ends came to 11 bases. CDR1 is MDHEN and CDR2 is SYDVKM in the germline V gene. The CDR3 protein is CASVGTHYGYTF. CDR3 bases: TGTGCCAGTGTGGGAACTCACTATGGCTACACCTTC.